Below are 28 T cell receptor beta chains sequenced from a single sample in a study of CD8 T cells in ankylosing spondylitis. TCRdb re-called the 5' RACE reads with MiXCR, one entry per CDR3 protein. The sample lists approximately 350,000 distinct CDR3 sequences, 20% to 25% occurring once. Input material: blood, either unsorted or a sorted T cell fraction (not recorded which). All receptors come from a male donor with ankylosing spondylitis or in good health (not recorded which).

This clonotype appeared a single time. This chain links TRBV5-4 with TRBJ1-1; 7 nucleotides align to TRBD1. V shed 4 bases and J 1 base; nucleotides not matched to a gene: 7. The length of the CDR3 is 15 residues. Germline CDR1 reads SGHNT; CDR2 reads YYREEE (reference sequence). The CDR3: CASSPQGPGNTEAFF. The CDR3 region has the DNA TGTGCCAGCAGCCCACAGGGGCCCGGGAACACTGAAGCTTTCTTT.

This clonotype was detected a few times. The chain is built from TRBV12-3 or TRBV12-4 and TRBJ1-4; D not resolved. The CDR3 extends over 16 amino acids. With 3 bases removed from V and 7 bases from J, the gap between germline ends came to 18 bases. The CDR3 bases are TGTGCCAGCAGTTTCGGAGGTGGGGAGATGGGTGAAAAACTGTTTTTT. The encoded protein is CASSFGGGEMGEKLFF.

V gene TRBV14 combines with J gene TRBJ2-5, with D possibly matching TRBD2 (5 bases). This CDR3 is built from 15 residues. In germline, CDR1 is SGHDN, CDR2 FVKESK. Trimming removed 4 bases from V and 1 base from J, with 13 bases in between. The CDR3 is CASSPPGEIQETQYF. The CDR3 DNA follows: TGTGCCAGCAGCCCTCCCGGGGAGATCCAAGAGACCCAGTACTTC.

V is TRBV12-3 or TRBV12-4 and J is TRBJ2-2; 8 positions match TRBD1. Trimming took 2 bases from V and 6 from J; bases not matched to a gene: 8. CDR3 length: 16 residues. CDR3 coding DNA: TGTGCCAGCAGTTTAAACAGTGGACAGGGTGCCGGGGAGCTGTTTTTT. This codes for CASSLNSGQGAGELFF.

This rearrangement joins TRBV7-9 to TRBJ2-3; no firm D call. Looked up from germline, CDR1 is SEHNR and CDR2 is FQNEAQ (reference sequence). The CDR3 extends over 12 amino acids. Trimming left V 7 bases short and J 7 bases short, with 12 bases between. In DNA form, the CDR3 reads TGTGCCAGCATGGCTCTACAAAATACGCAGTATTTT. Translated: CASMALQNTQYF.

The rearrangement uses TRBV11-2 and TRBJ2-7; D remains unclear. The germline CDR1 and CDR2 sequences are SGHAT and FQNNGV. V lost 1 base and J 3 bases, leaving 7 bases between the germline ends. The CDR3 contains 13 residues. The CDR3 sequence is CASSLVPFYEQYF. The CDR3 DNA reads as TGTGCCAGCAGCTTAGTTCCTTTCTACGAGCAGTACTTC.

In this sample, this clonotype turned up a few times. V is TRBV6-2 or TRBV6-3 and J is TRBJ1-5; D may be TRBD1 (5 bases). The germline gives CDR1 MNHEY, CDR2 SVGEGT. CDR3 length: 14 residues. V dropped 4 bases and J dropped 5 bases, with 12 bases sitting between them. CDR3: CASSSVWGDQPQHF. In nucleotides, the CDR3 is TGTGCCAGCAGTTCGGTCTGGGGGGATCAGCCCCAGCATTTT.

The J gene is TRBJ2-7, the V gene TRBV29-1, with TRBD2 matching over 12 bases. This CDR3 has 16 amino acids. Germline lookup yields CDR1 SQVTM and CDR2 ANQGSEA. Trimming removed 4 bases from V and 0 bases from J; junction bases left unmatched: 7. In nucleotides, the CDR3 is TGCAGCGTTGTGTGGACTAGCGGGGAGTCCTCCTACGAGCAGTACTTC. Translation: CSVVWTSGESSYEQYF.

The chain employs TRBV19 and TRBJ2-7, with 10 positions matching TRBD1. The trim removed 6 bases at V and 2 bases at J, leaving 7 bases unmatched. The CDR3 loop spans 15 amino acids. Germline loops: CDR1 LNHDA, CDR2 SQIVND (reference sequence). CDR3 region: CASSPGQGMAYEQYF. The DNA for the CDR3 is TGTGCCAGTAGCCCGGGACAGGGGATGGCCTACGAGCAGTACTTC.

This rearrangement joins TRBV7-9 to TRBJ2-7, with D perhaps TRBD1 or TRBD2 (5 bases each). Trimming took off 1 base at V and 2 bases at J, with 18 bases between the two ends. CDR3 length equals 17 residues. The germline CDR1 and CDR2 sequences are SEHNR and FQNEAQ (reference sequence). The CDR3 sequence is CASSLVGGASYTYEQYF. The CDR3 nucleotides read TGTGCCAGCAGCTTAGTAGGTGGGGCTAGCTATACCTACGAGCAGTACTTC.

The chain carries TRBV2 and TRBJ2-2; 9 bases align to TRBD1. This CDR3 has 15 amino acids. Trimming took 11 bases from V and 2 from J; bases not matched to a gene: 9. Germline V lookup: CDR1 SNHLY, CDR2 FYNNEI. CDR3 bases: TGTGCCGCCCACCAGGGACAGGGAAACACCGGGGAGCTGTTTTTT. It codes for CAAHQGQGNTGELFF.

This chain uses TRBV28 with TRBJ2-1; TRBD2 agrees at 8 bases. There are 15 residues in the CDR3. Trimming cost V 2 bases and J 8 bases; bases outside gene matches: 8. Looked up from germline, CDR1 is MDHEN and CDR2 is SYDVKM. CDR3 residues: CASSLISRTSYEQFF. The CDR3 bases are TGTGCCAGCAGTTTAATAAGTCGGACTAGCTATGAGCAGTTCTTC.

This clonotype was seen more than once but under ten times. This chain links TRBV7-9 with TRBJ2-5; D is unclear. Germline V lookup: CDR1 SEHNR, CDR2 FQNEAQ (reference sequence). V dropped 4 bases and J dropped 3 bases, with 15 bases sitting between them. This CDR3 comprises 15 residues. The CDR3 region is CASSYPPRSEETQYF. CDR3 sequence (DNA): TGTGCCAGCAGCTACCCACCGCGGTCCGAAGAGACCCAGTACTTC.

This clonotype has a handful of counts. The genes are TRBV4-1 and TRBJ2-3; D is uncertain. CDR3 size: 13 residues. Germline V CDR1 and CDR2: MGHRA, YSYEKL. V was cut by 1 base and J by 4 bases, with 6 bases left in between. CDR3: CASSQGIPDTQYF. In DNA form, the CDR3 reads TGCGCCAGCAGCCAAGGGATCCCAGATACGCAGTATTTT.

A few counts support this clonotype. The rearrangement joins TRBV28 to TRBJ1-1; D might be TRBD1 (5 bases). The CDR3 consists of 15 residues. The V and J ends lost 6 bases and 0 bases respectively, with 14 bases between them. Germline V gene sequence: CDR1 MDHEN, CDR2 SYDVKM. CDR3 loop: CASRLSAGLNTEAFF. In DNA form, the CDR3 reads TGTGCCAGCAGGCTCTCGGCAGGGCTGAACACTGAAGCTTTCTTT.

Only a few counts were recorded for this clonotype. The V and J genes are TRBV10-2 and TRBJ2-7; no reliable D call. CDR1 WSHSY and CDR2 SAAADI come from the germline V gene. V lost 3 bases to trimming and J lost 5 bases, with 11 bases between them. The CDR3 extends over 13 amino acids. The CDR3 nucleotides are TGCGCCAGCAGTGACCAACATGGGAACGAGCAGTACTTC. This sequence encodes CASSDQHGNEQYF.

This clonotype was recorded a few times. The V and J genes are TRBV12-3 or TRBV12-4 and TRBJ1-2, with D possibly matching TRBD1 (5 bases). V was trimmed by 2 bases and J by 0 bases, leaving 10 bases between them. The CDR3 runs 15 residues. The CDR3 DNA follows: TGTGCCAGCAGTTTAAGTCAGACAGCTAACTATGGCTACACCTTC. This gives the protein CASSLSQTANYGYTF.

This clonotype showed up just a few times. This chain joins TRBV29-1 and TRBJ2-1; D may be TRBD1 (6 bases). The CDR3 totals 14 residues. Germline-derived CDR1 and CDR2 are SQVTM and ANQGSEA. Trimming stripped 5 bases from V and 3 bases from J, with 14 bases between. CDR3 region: CSVYGTSSYNEQFF. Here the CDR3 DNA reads TGCAGCGTTTATGGGACATCAAGCTACAATGAGCAGTTCTTC.

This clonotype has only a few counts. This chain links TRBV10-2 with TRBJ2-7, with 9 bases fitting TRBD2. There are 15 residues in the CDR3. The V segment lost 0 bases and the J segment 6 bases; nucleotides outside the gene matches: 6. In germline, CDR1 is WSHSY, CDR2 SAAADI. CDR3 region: CASSESVRGGREQYF. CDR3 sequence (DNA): TGCGCCAGCAGTGAGTCGGTGCGGGGGGGCCGCGAGCAGTACTTC.

The CDR3 region has the DNA TGTGCCAGCAGTCCTCAGTCGGACCAAGAGACCCAGTACTTC. Amino acid sequence: CASSPQSDQETQYF. The genes are TRBV28 and TRBJ2-5; no reliable D call. Trimming removed 5 bases from V and 0 bases from J, with 10 bases in between. Per germline, CDR1 MDHEN and CDR2 SYDVKM. CDR3 length equals 14 residues. Supplemented by reference TRBV28 and TRBJ2-5, the full variable domain reads DVKVTQSSRYLVKRTGEKVFLECVQDMDHENMFWYRQDPGLGLRLIYFSYDVKMKEKGDIPEGYSVSREKKERFSLILESASTNQTSMYLCASSPQSDQETQYFGPGTRLLVL.

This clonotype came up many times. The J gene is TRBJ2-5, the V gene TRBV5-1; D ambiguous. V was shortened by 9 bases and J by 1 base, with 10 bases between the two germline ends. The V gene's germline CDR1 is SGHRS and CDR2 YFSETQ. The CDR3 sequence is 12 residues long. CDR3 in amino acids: CAKGVSQETQYF. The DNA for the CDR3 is TGCGCCAAGGGTGTCTCCCAAGAGACCCAGTACTTC.

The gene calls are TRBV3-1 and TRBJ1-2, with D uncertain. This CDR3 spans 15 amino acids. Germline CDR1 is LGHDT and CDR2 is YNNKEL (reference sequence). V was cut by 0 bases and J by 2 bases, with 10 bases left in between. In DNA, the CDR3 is TGTGCCAGCAGCCAAGATCGGGCCCGCAACTATGGCTACACCTTC. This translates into CASSQDRARNYGYTF.

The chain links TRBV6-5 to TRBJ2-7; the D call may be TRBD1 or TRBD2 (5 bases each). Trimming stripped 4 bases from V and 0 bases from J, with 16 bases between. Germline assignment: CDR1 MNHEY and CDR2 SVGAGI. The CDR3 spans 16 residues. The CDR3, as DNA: TGTGCCAGCAGTTCCACGGAGGACACGAGCTCCTACGAGCAGTACTTC. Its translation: CASSSTEDTSSYEQYF.

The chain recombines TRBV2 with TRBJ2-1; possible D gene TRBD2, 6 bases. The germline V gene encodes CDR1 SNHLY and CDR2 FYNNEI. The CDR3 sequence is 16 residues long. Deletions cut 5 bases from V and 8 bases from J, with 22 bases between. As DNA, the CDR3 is TGTGCCAGCAGTACCAATCACAATCATGGGGAGGATGAGCAGTTCTTC. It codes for CASSTNHNHGEDEQFF.

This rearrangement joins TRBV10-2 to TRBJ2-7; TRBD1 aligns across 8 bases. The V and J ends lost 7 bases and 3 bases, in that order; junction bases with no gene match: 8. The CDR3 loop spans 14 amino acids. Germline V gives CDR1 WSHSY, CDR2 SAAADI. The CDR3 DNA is TGCGCCAGCACCGAGGACAGGGAGTACTACGAGCAGTACTTC. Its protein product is CASTEDREYYEQYF.

The DNA of the CDR3 is TGTGCCACCAGCGGCGGGGGGTACGAGCAGTACTTC. Its translation is CATSGGGYEQYF. The rearrangement uses TRBV24-1 and TRBJ2-7, with 8 bases matching TRBD2. Trimming cost V 7 bases and J 4 bases; bases outside gene matches: 2. This CDR3 comprises 12 residues. Germline-derived CDR1 and CDR2 are KGHDR and SFDVKD.

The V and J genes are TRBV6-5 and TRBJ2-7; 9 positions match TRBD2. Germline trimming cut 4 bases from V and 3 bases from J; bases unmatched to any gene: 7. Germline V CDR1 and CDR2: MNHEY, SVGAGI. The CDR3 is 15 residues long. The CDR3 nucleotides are TGTGCCAGCAGTTCCGAGGCTAGCGGGGTCTACGAGCAGTACTTC. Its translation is CASSSEASGVYEQYF.

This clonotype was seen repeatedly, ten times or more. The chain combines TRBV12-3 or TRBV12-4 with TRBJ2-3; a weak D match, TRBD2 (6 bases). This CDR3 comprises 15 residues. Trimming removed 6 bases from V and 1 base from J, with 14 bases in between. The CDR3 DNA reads TGTGCCAGCAGCCTAGGAGGGCGGGGCACAGATACGCAGTATTTT. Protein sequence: CASSLGGRGTDTQYF.